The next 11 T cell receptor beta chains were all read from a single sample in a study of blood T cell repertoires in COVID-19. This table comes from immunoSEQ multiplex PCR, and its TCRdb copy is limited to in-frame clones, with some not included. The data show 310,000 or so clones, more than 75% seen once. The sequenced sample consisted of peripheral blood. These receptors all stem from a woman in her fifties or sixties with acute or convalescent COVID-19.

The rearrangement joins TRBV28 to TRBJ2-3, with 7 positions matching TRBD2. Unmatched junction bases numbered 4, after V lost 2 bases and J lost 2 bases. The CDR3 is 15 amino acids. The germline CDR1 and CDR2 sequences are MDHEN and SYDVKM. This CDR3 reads CASSLGLEPTDTQYF. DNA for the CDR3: TGTGCCAGCAGTTTAGGACTAGAACCCACAGATACGCAGTATTTT.

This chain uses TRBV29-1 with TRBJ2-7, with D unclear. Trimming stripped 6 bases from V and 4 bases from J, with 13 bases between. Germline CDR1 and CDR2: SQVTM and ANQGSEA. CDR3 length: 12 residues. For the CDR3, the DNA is TGCAGCGTGATAGCACCCTCATACGAGCAGTACTTC. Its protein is CSVIAPSYEQYF.

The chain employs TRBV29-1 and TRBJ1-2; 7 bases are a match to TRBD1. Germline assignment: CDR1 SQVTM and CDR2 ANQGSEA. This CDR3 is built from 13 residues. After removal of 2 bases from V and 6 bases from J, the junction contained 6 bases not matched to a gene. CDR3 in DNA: TGCAGCGTTGAAAGGGGGCAGTACGATGGCTACACCTTC. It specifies CSVERGQYDGYTF.

The chain's CDR3 is CASSLHRQALEQYF. CDR3 bases: TGCGCCAGCAGCCTGCATCGACAGGCCCTCGAGCAGTACTTC. The chain employs TRBV5-1 and TRBJ2-7; D might be TRBD1 (6 bases). Trimming pared 4 bases from V and 6 bases from J, leaving 17 bases between. This CDR3 is built from 14 residues. Germline CDR1 and CDR2: SGHRS and YFSETQ.

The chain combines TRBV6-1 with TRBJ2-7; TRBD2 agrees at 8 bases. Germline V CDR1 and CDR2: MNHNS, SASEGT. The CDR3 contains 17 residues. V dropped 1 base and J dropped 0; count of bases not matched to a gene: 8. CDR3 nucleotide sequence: TGTGCCAGCAGTGAAGAGGGTAGCGGGATCATCTCCTACGAGCAGTACTTC. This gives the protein CASSEEGSGIISYEQYF.

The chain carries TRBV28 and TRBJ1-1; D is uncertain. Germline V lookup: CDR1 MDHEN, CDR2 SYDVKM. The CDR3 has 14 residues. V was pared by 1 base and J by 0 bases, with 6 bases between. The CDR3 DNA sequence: TGTGCCAGCAGTTTATTCATCCTGAACACTGAAGCTTTCTTT. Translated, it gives CASSLFILNTEAFF.

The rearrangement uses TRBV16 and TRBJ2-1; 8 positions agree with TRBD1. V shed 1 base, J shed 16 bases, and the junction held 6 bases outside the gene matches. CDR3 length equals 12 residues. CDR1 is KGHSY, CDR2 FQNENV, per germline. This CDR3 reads CASSQLETGEFF. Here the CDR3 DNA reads TGTGCCAGCAGCCAATTGGAGACAGGGGAATTCTTC.

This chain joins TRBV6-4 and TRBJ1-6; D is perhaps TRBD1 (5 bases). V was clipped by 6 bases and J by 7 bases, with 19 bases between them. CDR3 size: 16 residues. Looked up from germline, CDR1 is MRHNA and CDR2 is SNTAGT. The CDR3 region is CASRRGPGRENSPLHF. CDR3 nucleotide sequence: TGTGCCAGCAGGAGAGGACCAGGGAGGGAGAATTCACCCCTCCACTTT.

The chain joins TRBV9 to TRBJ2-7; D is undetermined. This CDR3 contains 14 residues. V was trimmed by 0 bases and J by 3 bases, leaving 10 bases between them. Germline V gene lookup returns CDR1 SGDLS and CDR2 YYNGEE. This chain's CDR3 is CASSVGEDHYEQYF. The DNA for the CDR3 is TGTGCCAGCAGCGTAGGAGAGGATCACTACGAGCAGTACTTC.

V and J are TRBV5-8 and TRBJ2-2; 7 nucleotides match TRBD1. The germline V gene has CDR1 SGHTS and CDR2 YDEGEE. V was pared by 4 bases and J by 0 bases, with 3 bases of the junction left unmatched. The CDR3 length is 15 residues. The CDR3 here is CASSAGTANTGELFF. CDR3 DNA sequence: TGTGCCAGCAGCGCCGGGACAGCGAACACCGGGGAGCTGTTTTTT. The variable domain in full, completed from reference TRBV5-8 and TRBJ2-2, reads EAGVTQSPTHLIKTRGQQATLRCSPISGHTSVYWYQQALGLGLQFLLWYDEGEERNRGNFPPRFSGRQFPNYSSELNVNALELEDSALYLCASSAGTANTGELFFGEGSRLTVL.

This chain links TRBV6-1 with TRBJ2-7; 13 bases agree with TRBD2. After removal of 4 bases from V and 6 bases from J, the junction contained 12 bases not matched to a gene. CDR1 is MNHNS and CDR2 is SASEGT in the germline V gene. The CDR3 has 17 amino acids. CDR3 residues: CASSGGGGRLAGGEQYF. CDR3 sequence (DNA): TGTGCCAGCAGTGGCGGGGGGGGCAGACTAGCGGGAGGCGAGCAGTACTTC.